This passage covers 5 T cell receptor beta chains from one sample sequenced in a study of cytomegalovirus exposure and HLA in healthy donors. Primers: 60 Vbeta forward and 13 Jbeta reverse. Data came from immunoSEQ multiplex PCR; TCRdb stores just in-frame clones and leaves some out. Of 150,000 or so clones listed, more than 60% are singletons. The sequenced sample consisted of PBMCs. Receptor source: a woman aged 45-65 years in good health and CMV-seropositive.

The chain has TRBV28 and TRBJ2-1, with 9 bases lining up with TRBD1. CDR3 length: 15 residues. Trimming removed 4 bases from V and 8 bases from J; junction bases left unmatched: 9. Germline V gene data show CDR1 as MDHEN and CDR2 as SYDVKM. The CDR3 spells CASSSPGQGSDEQFF. CDR3 in DNA: TGTGCCAGCAGTTCGCCGGGACAGGGTAGCGATGAGCAGTTCTTC.

This clone has just a few counts. The V and J genes are TRBV19 and TRBJ1-1, with 7 bases that match TRBD1. The J segment lost 5 bases and the V segment lost 7 bases, leaving 7 bases of the junction unmatched. The CDR3 loop spans 13 amino acids. Germline lookup yields CDR1 LNHDA and CDR2 SQIVND (reference sequence). The CDR3 DNA reads TGTGCCAGTATGGCGACAGGGCAGACTGAAGCTTTCTTT. Its translation: CASMATGQTEAFF.

This chain joins TRBV11-3 and TRBJ1-1, with D hard to call. Trimming pared 5 bases from V and 2 bases from J, leaving 12 bases between. The CDR3 runs 14 residues. Germline loops: CDR1 SGHNT, CDR2 YENEEA. CDR3 DNA sequence: TGTGCCAGCAGCCTCTCGGGAAGCAACACTGAAGCTTTCTTT. The encoded protein is CASSLSGSNTEAFF.

The V gene is TRBV19, the J gene TRBJ2-2; 11 positions agree with TRBD2. V dropped 7 bases and J dropped 6; count of bases not matched to a gene: 13. The CDR3 covers 17 residues. Germline values: CDR1 LNHDA, CDR2 SQIVND (reference sequence). The CDR3 sequence is CASTSRIAGGPSGELFF. DNA of the CDR3: TGTGCCAGTACTTCCCGTATAGCGGGAGGGCCCTCCGGGGAGCTGTTTTTT.

The chain joins TRBV5-6 to TRBJ1-1; D is unclear. The CDR3 has 14 amino acids. In germline, CDR1 is SGHDT, CDR2 YYEEEE. Trimming left V 4 bases short and J 3 bases short, with 13 bases between. CDR3 sequence reads: CASSPPAFDTEAFF. CDR3 coding DNA: TGTGCCAGCAGCCCGCCCGCGTTTGACACTGAAGCTTTCTTT.